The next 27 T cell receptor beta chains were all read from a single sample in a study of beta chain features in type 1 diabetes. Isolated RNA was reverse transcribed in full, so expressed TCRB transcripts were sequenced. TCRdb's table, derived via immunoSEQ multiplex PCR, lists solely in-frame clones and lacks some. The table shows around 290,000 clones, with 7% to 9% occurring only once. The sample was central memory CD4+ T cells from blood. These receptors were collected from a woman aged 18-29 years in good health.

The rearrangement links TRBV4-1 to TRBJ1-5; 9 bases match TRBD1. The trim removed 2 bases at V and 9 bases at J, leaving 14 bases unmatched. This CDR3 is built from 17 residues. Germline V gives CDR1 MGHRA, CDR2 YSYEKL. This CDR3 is CASSQNPPGQGPPPQHF. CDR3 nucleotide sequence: TGCGCCAGCAGCCAAAATCCCCCGGGACAGGGACCACCGCCCCAGCATTTT.

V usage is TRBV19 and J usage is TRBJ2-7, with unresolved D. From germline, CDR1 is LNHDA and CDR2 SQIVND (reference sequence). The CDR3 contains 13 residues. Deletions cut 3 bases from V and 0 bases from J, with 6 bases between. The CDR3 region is CASSIVSSYEQYF. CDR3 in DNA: TGTGCCAGTAGTATCGTGAGCTCCTACGAGCAGTACTTC.

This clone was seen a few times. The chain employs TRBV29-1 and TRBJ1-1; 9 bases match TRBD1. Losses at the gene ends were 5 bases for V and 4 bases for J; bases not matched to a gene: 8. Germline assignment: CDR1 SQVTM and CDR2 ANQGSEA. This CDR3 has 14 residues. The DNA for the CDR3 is TGCAGCGTTCAAGCCGGGACAGGGCCCACTGAAGCTTTCTTT. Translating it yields CSVQAGTGPTEAFF.

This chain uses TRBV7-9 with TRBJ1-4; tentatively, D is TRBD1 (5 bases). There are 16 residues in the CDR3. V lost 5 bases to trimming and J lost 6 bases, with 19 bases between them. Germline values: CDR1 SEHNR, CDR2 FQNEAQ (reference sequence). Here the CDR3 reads CASSPRMGIRDEKLFF. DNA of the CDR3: TGTGCCAGCAGCCCACGAATGGGGATCAGGGATGAAAAACTGTTTTTT.

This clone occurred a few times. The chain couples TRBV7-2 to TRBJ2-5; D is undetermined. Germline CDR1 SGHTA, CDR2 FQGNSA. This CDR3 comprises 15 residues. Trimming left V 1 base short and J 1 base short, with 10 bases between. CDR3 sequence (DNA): TGTGCCAGCAGCTTAGTCCAGCGCACCCAAGAGACCCAGTACTTC. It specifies CASSLVQRTQETQYF.

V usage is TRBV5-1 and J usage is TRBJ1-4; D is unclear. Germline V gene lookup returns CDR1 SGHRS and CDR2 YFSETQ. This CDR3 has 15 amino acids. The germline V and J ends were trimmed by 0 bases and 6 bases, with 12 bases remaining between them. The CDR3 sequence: CASSLEGGSDEKLFF. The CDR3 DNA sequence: TGCGCCAGCAGCTTGGAGGGCGGAAGCGATGAAAAACTGTTTTTT.

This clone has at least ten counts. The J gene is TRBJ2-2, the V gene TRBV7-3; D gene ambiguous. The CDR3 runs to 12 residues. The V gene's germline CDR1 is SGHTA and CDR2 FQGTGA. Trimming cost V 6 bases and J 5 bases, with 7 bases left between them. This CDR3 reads CASSIGTGELFF. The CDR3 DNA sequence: TGTGCCAGCAGTATAGGGACCGGGGAGCTGTTTTTT.

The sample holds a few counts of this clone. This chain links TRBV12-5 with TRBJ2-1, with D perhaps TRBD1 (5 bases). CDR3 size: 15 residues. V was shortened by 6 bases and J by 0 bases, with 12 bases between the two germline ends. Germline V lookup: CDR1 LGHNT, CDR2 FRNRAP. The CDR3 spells CASGPGISSYNEQFF. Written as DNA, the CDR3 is TGTGCTAGTGGACCAGGGATTAGCTCCTACAATGAGCAGTTCTTC.

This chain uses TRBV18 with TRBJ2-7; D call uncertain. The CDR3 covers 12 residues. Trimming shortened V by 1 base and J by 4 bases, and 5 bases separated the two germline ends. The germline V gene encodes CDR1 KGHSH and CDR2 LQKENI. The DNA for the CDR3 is TGTGCCAGCTCACCACATTGGTACGAGCAGTACTTC. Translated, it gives CASSPHWYEQYF.

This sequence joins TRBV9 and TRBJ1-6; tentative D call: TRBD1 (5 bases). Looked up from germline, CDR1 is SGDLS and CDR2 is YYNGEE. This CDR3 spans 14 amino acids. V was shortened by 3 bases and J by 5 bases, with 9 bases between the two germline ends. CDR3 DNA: TGTGCCAGCAGCGACGGGGCTAATAATTCACCCCTCCACTTT. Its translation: CASSDGANNSPLHF.

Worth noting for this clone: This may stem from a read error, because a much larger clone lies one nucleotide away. The CDR3 loop is CASSLDRDYGYTF. The CDR3 DNA reads as TGTGCCAGCAGCTTAGACAGGGACTATGGCTACACCTTC. The chain is built from TRBV11-3 and TRBJ1-2; D may be TRBD1 (5 bases). V was cut by 0 bases and J by 3 bases, with 5 bases left in between. Germline-derived CDR1 and CDR2 are SGHNT and YENEEA. This CDR3 comprises 13 residues.

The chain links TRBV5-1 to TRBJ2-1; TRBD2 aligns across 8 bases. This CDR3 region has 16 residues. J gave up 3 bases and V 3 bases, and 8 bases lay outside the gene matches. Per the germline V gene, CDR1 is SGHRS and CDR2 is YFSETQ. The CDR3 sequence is CASSSISGKNYNEQFF. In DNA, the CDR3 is TGCGCCAGCAGCTCTATTAGCGGGAAGAACTACAATGAGCAGTTCTTC.

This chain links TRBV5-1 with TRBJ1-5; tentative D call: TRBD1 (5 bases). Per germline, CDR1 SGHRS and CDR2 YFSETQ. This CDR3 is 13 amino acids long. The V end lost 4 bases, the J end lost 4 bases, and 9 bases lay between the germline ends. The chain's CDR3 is CASSRDPNQPQHF. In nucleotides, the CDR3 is TGCGCCAGCAGCCGGGACCCAAATCAGCCCCAGCATTTT.

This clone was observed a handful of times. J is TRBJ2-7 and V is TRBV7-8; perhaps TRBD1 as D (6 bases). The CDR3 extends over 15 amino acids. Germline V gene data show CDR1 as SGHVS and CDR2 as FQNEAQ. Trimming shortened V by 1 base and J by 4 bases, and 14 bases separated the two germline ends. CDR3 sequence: CASSLGTGLGYEQYV. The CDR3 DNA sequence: TGTGCCAGCAGCTTAGGTACAGGGCTAGGGTACGAGCAGTACGTC.

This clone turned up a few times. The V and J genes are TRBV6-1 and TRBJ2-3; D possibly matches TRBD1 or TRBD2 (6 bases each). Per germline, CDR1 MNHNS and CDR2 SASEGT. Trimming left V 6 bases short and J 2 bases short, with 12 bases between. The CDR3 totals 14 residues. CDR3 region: CASRRGGLTDTQYF. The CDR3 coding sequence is TGTGCCAGCAGGCGAGGGGGACTCACAGATACGCAGTATTTT.

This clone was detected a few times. In nucleotides, the CDR3 is TGTGCCAGCAGCCCGGATTTTAACTATGGCTACACCTTC. This encodes CASSPDFNYGYTF. The rearrangement uses TRBV7-9 and TRBJ1-2, with D hard to call. Germline V lookup: CDR1 SEHNR, CDR2 FQNEAQ (reference sequence). The germline V and J ends were trimmed by 5 bases and 1 base, with 8 bases remaining between them. The length of the CDR3 is 13 residues.

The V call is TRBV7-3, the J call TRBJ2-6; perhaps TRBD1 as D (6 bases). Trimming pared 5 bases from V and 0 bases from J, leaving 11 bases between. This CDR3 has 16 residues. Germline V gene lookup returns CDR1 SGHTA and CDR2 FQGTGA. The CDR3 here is CASSKQGLSGANVLTF. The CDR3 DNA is TGTGCCAGCAGCAAACAGGGTCTCTCTGGGGCCAACGTCCTGACTTTC.

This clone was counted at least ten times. The chain's CDR3 is CASSTQGQNLPLHF. CDR3 nucleotides: TGTGCCAGCAGTACCCAGGGTCAGAATCTACCCCTCCACTTT. This chain joins TRBV2 and TRBJ1-6, with a possible D match to TRBD1 (5 bases). This CDR3 is built from 14 residues. The germline V and J ends were trimmed by 5 bases and 12 bases, with 17 bases remaining between them. Germline V gene data show CDR1 as SNHLY and CDR2 as FYNNEI. Drawing the rest from reference TRBV2 and TRBJ1-6, the complete variable domain is EPEVTQTPSHQVTQMGQEVILRCVPISNHLYFYWYRQILGQKVEFLVSFYNNEISEKSEIFDDQFSVERPDGSNFTLKIRSTKLEDSAMYFCASSTQGQNLPLHFGNGTRLTVT.

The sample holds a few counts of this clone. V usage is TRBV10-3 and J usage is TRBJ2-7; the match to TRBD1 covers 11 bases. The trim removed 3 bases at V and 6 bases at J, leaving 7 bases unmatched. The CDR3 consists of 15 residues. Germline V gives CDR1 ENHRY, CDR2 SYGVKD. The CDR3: CAISEVGTGGGEQYF. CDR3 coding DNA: TGTGCCATCAGTGAAGTGGGGACAGGGGGTGGCGAGCAGTACTTC.

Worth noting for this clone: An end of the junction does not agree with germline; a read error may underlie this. The chain's CDR3 is CATSRDSMGDGYTF. Written as DNA, the CDR3 is TGTGCCACCAGCCGAGACTCCATGGGAGATGGCTACACCTTC. The chain carries TRBV15 and TRBJ1-2; D remains ambiguous. Germline CDR1 and CDR2: LNHNV and YYDKDF (reference sequence). The CDR3 is made up of 14 amino acids.

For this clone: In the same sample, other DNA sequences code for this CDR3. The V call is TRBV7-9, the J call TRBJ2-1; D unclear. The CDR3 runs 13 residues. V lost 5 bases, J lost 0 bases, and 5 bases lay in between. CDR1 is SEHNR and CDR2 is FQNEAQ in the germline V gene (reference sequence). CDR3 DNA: TGTGCCAGCAGCGGAAGCTCCTACAATGAGCAGTTCTTC. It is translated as CASSGSSYNEQFF. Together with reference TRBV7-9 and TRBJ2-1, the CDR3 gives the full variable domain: DTGVSQNPRHKITKRGQNVTFRCDPISEHNRLYWYRQTLGQGPEFLTYFQNEAQLEKSRLLSDRFSAERPKGSFSTLEIQRTEQGDSAMYLCASSGSSYNEQFFGPGTRLTVL.

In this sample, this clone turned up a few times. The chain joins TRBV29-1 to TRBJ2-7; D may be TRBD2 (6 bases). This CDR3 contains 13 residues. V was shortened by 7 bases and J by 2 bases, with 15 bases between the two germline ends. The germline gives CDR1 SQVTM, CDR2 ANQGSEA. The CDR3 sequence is CSAESSGTYEQYF. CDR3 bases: TGCAGCGCGGAGAGTAGCGGAACCTACGAGCAGTACTTC.

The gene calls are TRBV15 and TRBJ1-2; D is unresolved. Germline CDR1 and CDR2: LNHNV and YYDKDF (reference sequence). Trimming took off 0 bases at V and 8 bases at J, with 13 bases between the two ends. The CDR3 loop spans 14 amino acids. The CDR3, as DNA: TGTGCCACCAGCAGAGATCTGGGTCTTGGGGGCTACACCTTC. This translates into CATSRDLGLGGYTF. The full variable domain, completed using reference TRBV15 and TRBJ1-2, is DAMVIQNPRYQVTQFGKPVTLSCSQTLNHNVMYWYQQKSSQAPKLLFHYYDKDFNNEADTPDNFQSRRPNTSFCFLDIRSPGLGDTAMYLCATSRDLGLGGYTFGSGTRLTVV.

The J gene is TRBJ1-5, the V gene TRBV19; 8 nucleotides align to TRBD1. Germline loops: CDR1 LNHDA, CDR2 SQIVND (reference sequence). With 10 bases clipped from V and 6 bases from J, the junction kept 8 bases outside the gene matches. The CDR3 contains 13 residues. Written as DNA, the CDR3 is TGTGCCACCGGACAGGGCGGAAGTCAGCCCCAGCATTTT. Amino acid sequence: CATGQGGSQPQHF.

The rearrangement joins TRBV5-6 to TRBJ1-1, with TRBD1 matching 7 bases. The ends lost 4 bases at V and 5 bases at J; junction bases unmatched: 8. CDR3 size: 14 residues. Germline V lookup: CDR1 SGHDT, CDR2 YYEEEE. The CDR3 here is CASSPESQGTEAFF. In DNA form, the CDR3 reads TGTGCCAGCAGCCCTGAGTCACAGGGGACTGAAGCTTTCTTT.

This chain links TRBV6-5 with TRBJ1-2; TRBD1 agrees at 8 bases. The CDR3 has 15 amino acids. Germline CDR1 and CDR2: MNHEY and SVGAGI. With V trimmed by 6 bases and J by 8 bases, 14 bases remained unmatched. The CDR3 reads CASRLSGGPPGGYTF. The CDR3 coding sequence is TGTGCCAGCAGACTGTCAGGGGGCCCGCCCGGGGGCTACACCTTC.

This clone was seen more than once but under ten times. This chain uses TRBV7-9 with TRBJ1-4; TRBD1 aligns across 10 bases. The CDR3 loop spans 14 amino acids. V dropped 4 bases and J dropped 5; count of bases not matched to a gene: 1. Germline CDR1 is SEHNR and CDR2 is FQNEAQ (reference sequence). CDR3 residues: CASSSTGGNEKLFF. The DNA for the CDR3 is TGTGCCAGCAGCTCGACAGGGGGCAATGAAAAACTGTTTTTT.